The present entry profiles one TCR beta chain with its context. Assay used: immunoSEQ multiplex PCR; TCRdb lists only in-frame clones, some missing. Among 45,000 to 65,000 clones listed, roughly 92% were seen once. The entry originates in a study of T cell changes during pregnancy in multiple sclerosis. CDR3 length: 13 amino acids. CDR1 is MNHEY and CDR2 is SMNVEV in the germline V gene (reference sequence). Trimming removed 5 bases from V and 6 bases from J; junction bases left unmatched: 3. The origin of this receptor is a female donor with multiple sclerosis, enrolled in a pregnancy study. The V gene is TRBV27, the J gene TRBJ1-5; 8 bases map to TRBD1. Source: CD8+ T cells from peripheral blood mononuclear cells, taken in the third trimester of pregnancy. CDR3 loop: CASSLQGGQPQHF. The CDR3 DNA is TGTGCCAGCAGTCTACAGGGGGGTCAGCCCCAGCATTTT.